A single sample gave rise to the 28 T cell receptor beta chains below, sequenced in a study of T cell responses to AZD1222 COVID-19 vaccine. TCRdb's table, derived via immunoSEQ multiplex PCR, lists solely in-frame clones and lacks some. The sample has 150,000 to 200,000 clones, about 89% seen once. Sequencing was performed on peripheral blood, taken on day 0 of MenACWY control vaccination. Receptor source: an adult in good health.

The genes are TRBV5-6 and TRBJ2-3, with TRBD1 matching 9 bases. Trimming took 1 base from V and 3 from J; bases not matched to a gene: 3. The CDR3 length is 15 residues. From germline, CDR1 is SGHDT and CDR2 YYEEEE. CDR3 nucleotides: TGTGCCAGCAGCTTGCCCGGACAGGGGACAGATACGCAGTATTTT. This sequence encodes CASSLPGQGTDTQYF.

CDR3 in DNA: TGTGCCAGCAGCGTAGGTGCAGGGGGGCTTAATAATTCACCCCTCCACTTT. Protein: CASSVGAGGLNNSPLHF. This sequence joins TRBV9 and TRBJ1-6; 7 nucleotides align to TRBD1. Germline loops: CDR1 SGDLS, CDR2 YYNGEE. The CDR3 has 17 residues. Losses at the gene ends were 0 bases for V and 5 bases for J; bases not matched to a gene: 8.

The CDR3 coding sequence is TGTGCCAGCAGTTATTCAGGGAGGGGCTACGAGCAGTACTTC. Encoded protein: CASSYSGRGYEQYF. The genes are TRBV28 and TRBJ2-7, with TRBD2 matching 7 bases. V trimming: 4 bases; J trimming: 3 bases; junction bases outside the gene matches: 6. The germline CDR1 and CDR2 sequences are MDHEN and SYDVKM. This CDR3 is built from 14 residues.

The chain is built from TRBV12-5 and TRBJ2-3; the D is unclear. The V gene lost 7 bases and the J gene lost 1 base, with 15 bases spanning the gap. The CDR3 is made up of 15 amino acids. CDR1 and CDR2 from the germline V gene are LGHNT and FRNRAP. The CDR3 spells CASAPFGLRTDTQYF. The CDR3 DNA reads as TGTGCTAGTGCTCCCTTCGGGCTACGCACAGATACGCAGTATTTT. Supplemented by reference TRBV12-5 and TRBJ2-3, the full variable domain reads DARVTQTPRHKVTEMGQEVTMRCQPILGHNTVFWYRQTMMQGLELLAYFRNRAPLDDSGMPKDRFSAEMPDATLATLKIQPSEPRDSAVYFCASAPFGLRTDTQYFGPGTRLTVL.

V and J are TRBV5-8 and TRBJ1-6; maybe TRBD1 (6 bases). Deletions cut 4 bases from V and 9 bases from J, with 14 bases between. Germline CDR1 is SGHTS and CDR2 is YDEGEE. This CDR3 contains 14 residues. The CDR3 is CASSPGVRSSPLHF. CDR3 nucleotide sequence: TGTGCCAGCAGCCCAGGGGTTCGGTCTTCACCCCTCCACTTT.

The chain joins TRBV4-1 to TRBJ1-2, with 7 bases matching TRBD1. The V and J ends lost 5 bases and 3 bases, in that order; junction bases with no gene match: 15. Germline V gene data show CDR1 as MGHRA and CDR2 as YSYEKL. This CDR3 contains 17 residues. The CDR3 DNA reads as TGCGCCAGCAGCGTCTCCGAAACGACAGGGCAGCACTATGGCTACACCTTC. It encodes CASSVSETTGQHYGYTF.

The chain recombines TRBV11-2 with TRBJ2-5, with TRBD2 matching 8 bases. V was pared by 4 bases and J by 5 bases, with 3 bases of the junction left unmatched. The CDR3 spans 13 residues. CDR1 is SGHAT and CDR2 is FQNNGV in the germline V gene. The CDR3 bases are TGTGCCAGCAGCTGGAGCGGGAGTGAGACCCAGTACTTC. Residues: CASSWSGSETQYF.

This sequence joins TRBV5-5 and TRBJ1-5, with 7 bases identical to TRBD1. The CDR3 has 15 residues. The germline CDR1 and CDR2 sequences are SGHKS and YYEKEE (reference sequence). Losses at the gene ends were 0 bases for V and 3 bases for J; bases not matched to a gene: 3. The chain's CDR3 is CASSLGDRDNQPQHF. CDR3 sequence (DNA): TGTGCCAGCAGCTTGGGAGACAGGGACAATCAGCCCCAGCATTTT.

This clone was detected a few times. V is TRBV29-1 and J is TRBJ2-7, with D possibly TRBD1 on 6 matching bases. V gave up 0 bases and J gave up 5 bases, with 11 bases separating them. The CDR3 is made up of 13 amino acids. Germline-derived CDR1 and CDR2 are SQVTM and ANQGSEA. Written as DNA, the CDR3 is TGCAGCGTTGAAGAGGTCCGGGACAACGAGCAGTACTTC. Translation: CSVEEVRDNEQYF.

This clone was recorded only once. As DNA, the CDR3 is TGTGCCAGCAGTGAATTGTACGGGTTGGATACGCAGTATTTT. Protein: CASSELYGLDTQYF. J is TRBJ2-3 and V is TRBV2; D not certain. The CDR3 totals 14 residues. V lost 2 bases, J lost 6 bases, and 12 bases lay in between. Germline V lookup: CDR1 SNHLY, CDR2 FYNNEI. Variable domain in full (rest from reference TRBV2 and TRBJ2-3): EPEVTQTPSHQVTQMGQEVILRCVPISNHLYFYWYRQILGQKVEFLVSFYNNEISEKSEIFDDQFSVERPDGSNFTLKIRSTKLEDSAMYFCASSELYGLDTQYFGPGTRLTVL.

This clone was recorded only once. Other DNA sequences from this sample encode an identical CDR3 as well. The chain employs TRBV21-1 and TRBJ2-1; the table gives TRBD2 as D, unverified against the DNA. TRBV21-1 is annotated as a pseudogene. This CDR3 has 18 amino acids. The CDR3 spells CASSKKLNGTSTYNEQFF. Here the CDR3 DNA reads TGTGCCAGCAGCAAAAAACTCAACGGGACTAGCACCTACAATGAGCAGTTCTTC.

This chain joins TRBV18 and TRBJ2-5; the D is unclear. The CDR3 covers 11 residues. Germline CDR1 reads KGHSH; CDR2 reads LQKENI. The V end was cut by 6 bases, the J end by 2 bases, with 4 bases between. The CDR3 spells CASSRQETQYF. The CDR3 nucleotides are TGTGCCAGCTCCCGGCAAGAGACCCAGTACTTC.

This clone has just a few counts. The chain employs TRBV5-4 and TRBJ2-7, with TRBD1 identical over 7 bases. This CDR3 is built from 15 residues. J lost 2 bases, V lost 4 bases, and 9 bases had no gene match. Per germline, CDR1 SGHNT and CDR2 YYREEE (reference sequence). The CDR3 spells CASSPGTALTYEQYF. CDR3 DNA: TGTGCCAGCAGCCCCGGGACAGCCTTAACCTACGAGCAGTACTTC.

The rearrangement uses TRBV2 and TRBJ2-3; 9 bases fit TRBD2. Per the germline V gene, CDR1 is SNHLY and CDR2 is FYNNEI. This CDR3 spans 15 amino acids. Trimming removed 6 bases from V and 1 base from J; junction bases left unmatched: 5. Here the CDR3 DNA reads TGTGCCAGCAGAGGGACTAGCAGTCGCACAGATACGCAGTATTTT. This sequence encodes CASRGTSSRTDTQYF.

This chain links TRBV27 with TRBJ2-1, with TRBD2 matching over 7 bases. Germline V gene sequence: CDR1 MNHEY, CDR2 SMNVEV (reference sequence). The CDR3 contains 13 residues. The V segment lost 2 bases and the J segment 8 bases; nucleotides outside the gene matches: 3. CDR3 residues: CASSLPGRDEQFF. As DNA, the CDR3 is TGTGCCAGCAGTTTACCGGGGAGGGATGAGCAGTTCTTC.

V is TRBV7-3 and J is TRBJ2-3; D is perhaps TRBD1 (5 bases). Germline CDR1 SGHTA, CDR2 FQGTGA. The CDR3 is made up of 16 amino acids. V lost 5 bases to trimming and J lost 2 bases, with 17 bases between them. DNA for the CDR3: TGTGCCAGCAGCCCCCGAGCAGGGCGACTCACAGATACGCAGTATTTT. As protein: CASSPRAGRLTDTQYF.

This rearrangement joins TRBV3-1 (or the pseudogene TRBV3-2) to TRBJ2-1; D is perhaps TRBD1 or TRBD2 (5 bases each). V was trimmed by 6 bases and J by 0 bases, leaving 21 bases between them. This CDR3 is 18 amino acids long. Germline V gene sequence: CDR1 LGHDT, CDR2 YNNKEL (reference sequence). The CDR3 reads CASRHNPGRGSSYNEQFF. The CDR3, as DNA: TGTGCCAGCAGACATAATCCGGGACGGGGTAGCTCCTACAATGAGCAGTTCTTC.

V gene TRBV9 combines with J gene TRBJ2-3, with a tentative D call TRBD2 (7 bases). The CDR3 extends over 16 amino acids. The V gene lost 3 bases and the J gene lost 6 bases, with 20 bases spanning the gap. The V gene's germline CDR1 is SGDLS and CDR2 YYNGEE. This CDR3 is CASSAPGRGGLDTQYF. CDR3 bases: TGTGCCAGCAGCGCCCCGGGGAGGGGGGGCCTGGATACGCAGTATTTT. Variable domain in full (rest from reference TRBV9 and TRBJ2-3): DSGVTQTPKHLITATGQRVTLRCSPRSGDLSVYWYQQSLDQGLQFLIQYYNGEERAKGNILERFSAQQFPDLHSELNLSSLELGDSALYFCASSAPGRGGLDTQYFGPGTRLTVL.

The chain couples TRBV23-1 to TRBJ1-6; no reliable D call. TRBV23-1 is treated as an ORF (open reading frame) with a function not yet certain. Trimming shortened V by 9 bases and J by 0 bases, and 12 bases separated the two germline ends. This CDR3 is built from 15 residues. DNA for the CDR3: TGCGCCAGTCAGGCGAAGAGCTCCTATAATTCACCCCTCCACTTT. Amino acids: CASQAKSSYNSPLHF.

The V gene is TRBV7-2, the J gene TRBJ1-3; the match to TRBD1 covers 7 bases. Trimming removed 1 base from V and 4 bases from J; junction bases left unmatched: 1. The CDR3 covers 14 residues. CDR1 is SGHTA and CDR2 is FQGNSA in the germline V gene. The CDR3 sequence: CASSLVDRGNTIYF. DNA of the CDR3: TGTGCCAGCAGCTTAGTGGACAGGGGAAACACCATATATTTT.

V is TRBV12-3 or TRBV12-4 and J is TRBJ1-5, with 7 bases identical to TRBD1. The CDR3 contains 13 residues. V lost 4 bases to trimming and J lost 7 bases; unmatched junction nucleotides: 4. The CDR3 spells CASSSPGGQPQHF. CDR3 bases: TGTGCCAGCAGTTCCCCAGGGGGACAGCCCCAGCATTTT.

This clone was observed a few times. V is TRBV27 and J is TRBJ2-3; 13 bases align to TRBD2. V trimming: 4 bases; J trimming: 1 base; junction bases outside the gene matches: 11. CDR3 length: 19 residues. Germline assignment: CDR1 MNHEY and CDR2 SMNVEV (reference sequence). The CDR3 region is CASSSRTSGRIFGTDTQYF. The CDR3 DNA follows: TGTGCCAGCAGTTCGAGGACTAGCGGGAGAATTTTCGGCACAGATACGCAGTATTTT.

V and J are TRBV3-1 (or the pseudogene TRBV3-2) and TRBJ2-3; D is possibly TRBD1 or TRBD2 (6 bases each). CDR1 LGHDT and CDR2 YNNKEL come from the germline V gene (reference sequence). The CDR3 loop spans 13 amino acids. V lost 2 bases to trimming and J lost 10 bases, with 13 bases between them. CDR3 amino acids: CASSQRGQGSQYF. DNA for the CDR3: TGTGCCAGCAGCCAACGGGGGCAGGGCTCGCAGTATTTT.

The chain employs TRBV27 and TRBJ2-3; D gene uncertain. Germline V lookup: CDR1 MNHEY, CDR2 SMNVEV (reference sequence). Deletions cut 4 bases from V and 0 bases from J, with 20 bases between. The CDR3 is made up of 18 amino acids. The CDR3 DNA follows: TGTGCCAGCAGTTCTATACGGCCGAAAACCCTGAGCACAGATACGCAGTATTTT. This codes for CASSSIRPKTLSTDTQYF.

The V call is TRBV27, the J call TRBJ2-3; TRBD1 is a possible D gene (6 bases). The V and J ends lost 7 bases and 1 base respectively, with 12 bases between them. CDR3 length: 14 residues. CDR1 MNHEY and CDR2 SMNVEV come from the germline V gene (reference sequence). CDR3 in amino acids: CASMDRFRTDTQYF. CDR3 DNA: TGTGCCAGCATGGACAGATTTCGCACAGATACGCAGTATTTT.

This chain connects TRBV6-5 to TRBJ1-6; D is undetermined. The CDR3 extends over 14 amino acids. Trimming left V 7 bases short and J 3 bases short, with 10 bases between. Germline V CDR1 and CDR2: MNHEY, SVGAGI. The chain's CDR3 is CASTGIRYNSPLHF. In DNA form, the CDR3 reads TGTGCCAGCACCGGAATTCGCTATAATTCACCCCTCCACTTT.

The CDR3 is CASRQSMNTEAFF. Here the CDR3 DNA reads TGTGCCAGCAGACAGTCCATGAACACTGAAGCTTTCTTT. The chain has TRBV6-4 and TRBJ1-1, with unresolved D. Germline V gives CDR1 MRHNA, CDR2 SNTAGT. CDR3 length: 13 amino acids. Trimming shortened V by 6 bases and J by 0 bases, and 8 bases separated the two germline ends.

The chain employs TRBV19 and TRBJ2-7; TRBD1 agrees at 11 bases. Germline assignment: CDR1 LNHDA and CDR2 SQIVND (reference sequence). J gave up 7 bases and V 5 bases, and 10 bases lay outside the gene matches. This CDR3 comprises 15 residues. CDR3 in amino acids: CASSPRTGGPGEQYF. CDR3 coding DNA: TGTGCCAGTAGTCCTCGGACAGGGGGCCCCGGGGAGCAGTACTTC.